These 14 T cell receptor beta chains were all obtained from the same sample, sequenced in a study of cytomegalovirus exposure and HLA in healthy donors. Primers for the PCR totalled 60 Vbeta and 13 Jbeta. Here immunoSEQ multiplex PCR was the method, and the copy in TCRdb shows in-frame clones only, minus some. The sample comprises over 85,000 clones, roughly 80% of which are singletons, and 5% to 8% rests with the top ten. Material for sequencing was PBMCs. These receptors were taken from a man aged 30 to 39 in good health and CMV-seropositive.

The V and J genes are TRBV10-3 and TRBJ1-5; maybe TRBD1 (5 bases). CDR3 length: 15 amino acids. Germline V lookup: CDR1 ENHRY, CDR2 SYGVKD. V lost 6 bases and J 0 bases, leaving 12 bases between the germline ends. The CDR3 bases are TGTGCCATCAGCAGGACAAGCGATAGCAATCAGCCCCAGCATTTT. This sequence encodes CAISRTSDSNQPQHF.

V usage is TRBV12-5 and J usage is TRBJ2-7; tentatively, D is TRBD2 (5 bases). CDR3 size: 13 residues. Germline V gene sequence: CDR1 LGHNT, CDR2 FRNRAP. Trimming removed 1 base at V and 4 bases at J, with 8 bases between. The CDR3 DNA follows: TGTGCTAGTGGTTTGGGGACGGGATACGAGCAGTACTTC. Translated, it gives CASGLGTGYEQYF.

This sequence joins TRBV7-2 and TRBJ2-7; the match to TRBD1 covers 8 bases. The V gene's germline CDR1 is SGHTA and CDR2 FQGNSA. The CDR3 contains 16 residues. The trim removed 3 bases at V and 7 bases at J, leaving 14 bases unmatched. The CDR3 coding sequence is TGTGCCAGCAGCTTCCAGACAGGGGCGGAAATTTCGGAGCAGTACTTC. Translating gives CASSFQTGAEISEQYF.

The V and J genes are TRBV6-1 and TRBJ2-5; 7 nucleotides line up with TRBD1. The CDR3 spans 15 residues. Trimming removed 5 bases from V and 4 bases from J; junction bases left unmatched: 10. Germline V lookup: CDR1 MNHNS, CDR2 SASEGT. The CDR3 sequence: CASSPTWDRSETQYF. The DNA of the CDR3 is TGTGCCAGCAGTCCTACCTGGGACAGATCAGAGACCCAGTACTTC.

CDR3 nucleotide sequence: TGCAGTCTTCGGACTGTGGAGACCCAGTACTTC. Amino acid sequence: CSLRTVETQYF. J is TRBJ2-5 and V is TRBV20-1; D is perhaps TRBD2 (5 bases). Per germline, CDR1 DFQATT and CDR2 SNEGSKA (reference sequence). The CDR3 covers 11 residues. V shed 8 bases and J shed 5 bases, with 12 bases lying between them.

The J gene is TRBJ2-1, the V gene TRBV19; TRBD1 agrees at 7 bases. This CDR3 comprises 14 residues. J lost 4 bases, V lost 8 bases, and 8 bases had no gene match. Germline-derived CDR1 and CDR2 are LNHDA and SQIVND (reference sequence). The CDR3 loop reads CASPKGQIYNEQFF. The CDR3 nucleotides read TGTGCCAGTCCTAAGGGACAGATATACAATGAGCAGTTCTTC.

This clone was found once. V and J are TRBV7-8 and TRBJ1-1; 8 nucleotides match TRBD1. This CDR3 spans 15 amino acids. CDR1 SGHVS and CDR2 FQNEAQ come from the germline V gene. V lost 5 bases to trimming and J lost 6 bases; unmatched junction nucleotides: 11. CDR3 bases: TGTGCCAGCAGCCCCGGCGACAGGGGTCTGGCTGAAGCTTTCTTT. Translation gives CASSPGDRGLAEAFF.

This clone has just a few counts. The CDR3 loop is CASRQQGTSGNTIYF. CDR3 in DNA: TGTGCCAGCAGACAACAGGGGACCTCTGGAAACACCATATATTTT. The J gene is TRBJ1-3, the V gene TRBV6-5, with 7 bases identical to TRBD1. The germline gives CDR1 MNHEY, CDR2 SVGAGI. There are 15 residues in the CDR3. V lost 6 bases and J lost 0; bases outside the gene matches: 5.

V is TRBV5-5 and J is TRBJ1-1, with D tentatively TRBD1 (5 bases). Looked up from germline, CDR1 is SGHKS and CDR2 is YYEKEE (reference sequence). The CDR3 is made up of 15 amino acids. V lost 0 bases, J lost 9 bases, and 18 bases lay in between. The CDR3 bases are TGTGCCAGCAGCTTGGATGGGGCAGGAATAGGGCAAGCTTTCTTT. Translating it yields CASSLDGAGIGQAFF. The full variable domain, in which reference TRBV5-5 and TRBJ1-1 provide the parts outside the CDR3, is DAGVTQSPTHLIKTRGQQVTLRCSPISGHKSVSWYQQVLGQGPQFIFQYYEKEERGRGNFPDRFSARQFPNYSSELNVNALLLGDSALYLCASSLDGAGIGQAFFGQGTRLTVV.

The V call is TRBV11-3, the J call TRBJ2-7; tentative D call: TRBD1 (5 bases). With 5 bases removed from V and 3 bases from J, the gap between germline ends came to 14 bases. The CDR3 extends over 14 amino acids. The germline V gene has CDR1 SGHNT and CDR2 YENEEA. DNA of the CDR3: TGTGCCAGCAGCCCAGGGCCCCCCATCTACGAGCAGTACTTC. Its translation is CASSPGPPIYEQYF.

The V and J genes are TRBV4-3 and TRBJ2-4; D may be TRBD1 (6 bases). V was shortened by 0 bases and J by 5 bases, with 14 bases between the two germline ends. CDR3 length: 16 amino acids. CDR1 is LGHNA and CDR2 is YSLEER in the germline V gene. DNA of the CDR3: TGCGCCAGCAGCCAAGATCGAGGCAGGGGCCAAAACATTCAGTACTTC. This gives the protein CASSQDRGRGQNIQYF.

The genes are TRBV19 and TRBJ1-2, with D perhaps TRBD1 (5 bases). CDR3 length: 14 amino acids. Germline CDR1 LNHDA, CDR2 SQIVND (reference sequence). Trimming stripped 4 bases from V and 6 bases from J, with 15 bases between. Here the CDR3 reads CASSTRQRRDGYTF. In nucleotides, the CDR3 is TGTGCCAGTAGTACAAGACAGAGGAGGGATGGCTACACCTTC.

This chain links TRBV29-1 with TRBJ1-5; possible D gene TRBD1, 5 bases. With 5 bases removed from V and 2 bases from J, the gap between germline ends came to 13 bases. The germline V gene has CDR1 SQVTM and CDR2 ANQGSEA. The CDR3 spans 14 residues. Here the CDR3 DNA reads TGCAGCGTTTGGGGGGGATCGGGCAATCAGCCCCAGCATTTT. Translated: CSVWGGSGNQPQHF.

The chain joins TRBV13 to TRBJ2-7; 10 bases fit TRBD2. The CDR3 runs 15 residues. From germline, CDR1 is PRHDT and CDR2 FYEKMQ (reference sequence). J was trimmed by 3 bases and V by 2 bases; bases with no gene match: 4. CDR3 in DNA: TGTGCCAGCAGCTTAAGAACTAGCGGGGACTACGAGCAGTACTTC. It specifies CASSLRTSGDYEQYF.